The 25 T cell receptor beta chains below all came from one sample that was sequenced in a study of cytomegalovirus exposure and HLA in healthy donors. PCR was performed using 60 Vbeta and 13 Jbeta primers. Assay used: immunoSEQ multiplex PCR; TCRdb lists only in-frame clones, some missing. The table lists about 210,000 clones, approximately 86% of them singletons. Input material: PBMCs. Receptor source: a woman between 25 and 40 years old in good health and CMV-seronegative.

The chain uses TRBV15 and TRBJ1-1; TRBD1 matches 7 bases. Trimming took 3 bases from V and 2 from J; bases not matched to a gene: 6. Germline assignment: CDR1 LNHNV and CDR2 YYDKDF (reference sequence). This CDR3 comprises 15 residues. CDR3 in DNA: TGTGCCACCAGCAGTAGGGCAGGGGGTAACACTGAAGCTTTCTTT. Protein product: CATSSRAGGNTEAFF.

This clone was observed a few times. This chain links TRBV10-2 with TRBJ1-1; D is ambiguous. V dropped 3 bases and J dropped 9 bases, with 20 bases sitting between them. The germline CDR1 and CDR2 sequences are WSHSY and SAAADI. This CDR3 comprises 15 residues. In nucleotides, the CDR3 is TGCGCCAGCAGTGACCCCTCCTTGGATAGGAGGAAAGCTTTCTTT. Translating gives CASSDPSLDRRKAFF.

This clone was counted a single time. V gene TRBV7-9 combines with J gene TRBJ1-1, with D maybe TRBD1 (6 bases). The ends were cut back, 4 bases at V and 8 bases at J, with 14 bases in the middle. In germline, CDR1 is SEHNR, CDR2 FQNEAQ (reference sequence). The CDR3 has 13 amino acids. This CDR3 is CASSSWDTGEAFF. CDR3 sequence (DNA): TGTGCCAGCAGCTCCTGGGACACCGGGGAAGCTTTCTTT.

In its sample, this clone was seen a few times. The V gene is TRBV11-2, the J gene TRBJ2-3; 7 bases are a match to TRBD1. The CDR3 runs to 13 residues. Germline values: CDR1 SGHAT, CDR2 FQNNGV. V gave up 6 bases and J gave up 10 bases; unmatched junction bases: 10. In DNA form, the CDR3 reads TGTGCCAGCAGTTCCCACCGGGACAGCCCGCAGTATTTT. This gives the protein CASSSHRDSPQYF.

The V gene is TRBV2, the J gene TRBJ2-1, with 9 bases fitting TRBD1. There are 14 residues in the CDR3. The V segment lost 7 bases and the J segment 8 bases; nucleotides outside the gene matches: 9. Germline CDR1 and CDR2: SNHLY and FYNNEI. This CDR3 is CASNADRGMHEQFF. The CDR3 DNA is TGTGCCAGCAATGCGGACAGGGGCATGCATGAGCAGTTCTTC.

This clone was detected once. The chain links TRBV7-8 to TRBJ2-6; 7 nucleotides agree with TRBD1. The CDR3 is 17 residues long. V shed 5 bases and J 0 bases; nucleotides not matched to a gene: 7. Germline CDR1 reads SGHVS; CDR2 reads FQNEAQ. The CDR3 sequence is CASSPRTGLSGANVLTF. CDR3 DNA: TGTGCCAGCAGCCCTCGGACAGGACTCTCTGGGGCCAACGTCCTGACTTTC.

V and J are TRBV5-5 and TRBJ2-4; 7 bases agree with TRBD1. Germline V gives CDR1 SGHKS, CDR2 YYEKEE (reference sequence). The CDR3 sequence is 15 residues long. V was clipped by 1 base and J by 6 bases; unmatched bases: 7. Here the CDR3 reads CASSLRGGPTNIQYF. The DNA for the CDR3 is TGTGCCAGCAGCTTGAGAGGGGGCCCTACAAACATTCAGTACTTC. The full variable domain, with the rest looked up from reference TRBV5-5 and TRBJ2-4, is DAGVTQSPTHLIKTRGQQVTLRCSPISGHKSVSWYQQVLGQGPQFIFQYYEKEERGRGNFPDRFSARQFPNYSSELNVNALLLGDSALYLCASSLRGGPTNIQYFGAGTRLSVL.

This chain connects TRBV5-1 to TRBJ2-7, with 10 bases aligning to TRBD2. Germline V gene lookup returns CDR1 SGHRS and CDR2 YFSETQ. With 6 bases clipped from V and 1 base from J, the junction kept 10 bases outside the gene matches. The CDR3 is made up of 16 amino acids. DNA for the CDR3: TGCGCCAGCACCTACGCTAGCGGGGGCCCTTCCTACGAGCAGTACTTC. Protein: CASTYASGGPSYEQYF.

The chain links TRBV29-1 to TRBJ1-1; weak D call: TRBD1 (5 bases). The V end was cut by 7 bases, the J end by 2 bases, with 11 bases between. The germline V gene encodes CDR1 SQVTM and CDR2 ANQGSEA. The CDR3 runs 12 residues. Written as DNA, the CDR3 is TGCAGCGCCGAAGGACAAAACACTGAAGCTTTCTTT. This codes for CSAEGQNTEAFF.

V and J are TRBV6-1 and TRBJ1-5; D remains ambiguous. Germline V gene sequence: CDR1 MNHNS, CDR2 SASEGT. V was cut by 7 bases and J by 5 bases, with 9 bases left in between. The CDR3 length is 12 residues. The CDR3 bases are TGTGCCAGCACGGAGCCCTATCAGCCCCAGCATTTT. Translating it yields CASTEPYQPQHF.

The CDR3 spells CASSEGLAIGKTQYF. In nucleotides, the CDR3 is TGTGCCAGCAGCGAGGGACTAGCTATCGGAAAGACCCAGTACTTC. The chain is built from TRBV9 and TRBJ2-5; 9 bases align to TRBD2. V trimming: 3 bases; J trimming: 6 bases; junction bases outside the gene matches: 9. The CDR3 length is 15 residues. The germline V gene has CDR1 SGDLS and CDR2 YYNGEE.

J is TRBJ2-2 and V is TRBV11-2; 9 bases match TRBD1. Germline loops: CDR1 SGHAT, CDR2 FQNNGV. With V trimmed by 5 bases and J by 7 bases, 11 bases remained unmatched. This CDR3 is built from 16 residues. The CDR3 nucleotides read TGTGCCAGCAGCATTTTAAGGGACAGGGCCCACGGGGAGCTGTTTTTT. It encodes CASSILRDRAHGELFF.

This clone was observed a few times. The chain is built from TRBV2 and TRBJ1-4; 7 positions match TRBD1. CDR1 SNHLY and CDR2 FYNNEI come from the germline V gene. This CDR3 contains 15 residues. Trimming cost V 6 bases and J 8 bases; bases outside gene matches: 12. CDR3 bases: TGTGCCAGCAGCGCTCGACAGGGTCGGGAAGAAAAACTGTTTTTT. Translating it yields CASSARQGREEKLFF.

This chain connects TRBV19 to TRBJ2-5; D gene unclear. Trimming removed 5 bases at V and 1 base at J, with 8 bases between. This CDR3 has 13 residues. CDR1 and CDR2 (germline): LNHDA, SQIVND (reference sequence). The CDR3 DNA sequence: TGTGCCAGTAGTCTTCAGGTCCAAGAGACCCAGTACTTC. Translation: CASSLQVQETQYF.

J is TRBJ1-4 and V is TRBV5-1; possible D gene TRBD1, 6 bases. V was shortened by 5 bases and J by 8 bases, with 16 bases between the two germline ends. The CDR3 spans 14 residues. CDR1 is SGHRS and CDR2 is YFSETQ in the germline V gene. The CDR3 nucleotides are TGCGCCAGCAGTAGTCGCAGGGGAGGGGAAAAACTGTTTTTT. Its translation: CASSSRRGGEKLFF. The full variable domain, rest sourced from reference TRBV5-1 and TRBJ1-4, is KAGVTQTPRYLIKTRGQQVTLSCSPISGHRSVSWYQQTPGQGLQFLFEYFSETQRNKGNFPGRFSGRQFSNSRSEMNVSTLELGDSALYLCASSSRRGGEKLFFGSGTQLSVL.

V gene TRBV29-1 combines with J gene TRBJ2-1, with TRBD1 matching 10 bases. Unmatched junction bases numbered 12, after V lost 7 bases and J lost 9 bases. The V gene's germline CDR1 is SQVTM and CDR2 ANQGSEA. The CDR3 spans 14 residues. CDR3: CSAGGQGFIIEQFF. CDR3 coding DNA: TGCAGCGCCGGGGGACAGGGGTTTATTATTGAGCAGTTCTTC.

The V and J genes are TRBV5-1 and TRBJ1-4, with D possibly matching TRBD1 (6 bases). CDR3 size: 15 residues. The V end was cut by 4 bases, the J end by 8 bases, with 18 bases between. Germline CDR1 SGHRS, CDR2 YFSETQ. CDR3: CASSPIAGGSEKLFF. CDR3 nucleotides: TGCGCCAGCAGCCCCATTGCGGGGGGCAGCGAAAAACTGTTTTTT.

The rearrangement uses TRBV6-1 and TRBJ1-1; 8 nucleotides match TRBD1. V was pared by 3 bases and J by 0 bases, with 3 bases of the junction left unmatched. Germline CDR1 is MNHNS and CDR2 is SASEGT. This CDR3 has 15 residues. CDR3 loop: CASSDPGQVNTEAFF. Here the CDR3 DNA reads TGTGCCAGCAGTGACCCGGGACAGGTGAACACTGAAGCTTTCTTT.

This chain links TRBV11-2 with TRBJ2-7, with D possibly TRBD2 on 5 matching bases. The germline V gene encodes CDR1 SGHAT and CDR2 FQNNGV. Trimming removed 4 bases from V and 3 bases from J, with 13 bases in between. The CDR3 loop spans 14 amino acids. The CDR3 DNA is TGTGCCAGCAGCTCCCTGGAGGCCCGCTACGAGCAGTACTTC. Amino acid sequence: CASSSLEARYEQYF.

Only one count was recorded for this clone. The rearrangement uses TRBV9 and TRBJ2-3; the D is unclear. Trimming stripped 0 bases from V and 2 bases from J, with 7 bases between. The germline V gene encodes CDR1 SGDLS and CDR2 YYNGEE. The CDR3 spans 14 residues. CDR3 sequence: CASSVVTSTDTQYF. In nucleotides, the CDR3 is TGTGCCAGCAGCGTAGTAACTTCCACAGATACGCAGTATTTT. The full variable domain, rest sourced from reference TRBV9 and TRBJ2-3, is DSGVTQTPKHLITATGQRVTLRCSPRSGDLSVYWYQQSLDQGLQFLIQYYNGEERAKGNILERFSAQQFPDLHSELNLSSLELGDSALYFCASSVVTSTDTQYFGPGTRLTVL.

The rearrangement joins TRBV7-3 to TRBJ2-3; the match to TRBD2 covers 14 bases. The CDR3 is made up of 18 amino acids. Germline V gene sequence: CDR1 SGHTA, CDR2 FQGTGA. Trimming cost V 5 bases and J 4 bases; bases outside gene matches: 11. In DNA form, the CDR3 reads TGTGCCAGCAGCCCGCAACCGGGACTAGCGGGAGTGGCAGATACGCAGTATTTT. Amino acid sequence: CASSPQPGLAGVADTQYF.

This clone was seen once. The same CDR3 also results from other DNA sequences found in this sample. V usage is TRBV7-9 and J usage is TRBJ1-1; D not resolved. Germline V gene lookup returns CDR1 SEHNR and CDR2 FQNEAQ (reference sequence). The V and J ends lost 1 base and 4 bases respectively, with 4 bases between them. CDR3 size: 12 residues. The CDR3 sequence is CASSLGLTEAFF. The DNA for the CDR3 is TGTGCCAGCAGCTTAGGTCTCACTGAAGCTTTCTTT.

The chain's CDR3 is CASLTGETTEAFF. The CDR3 nucleotides are TGTGCCAGCCTTACAGGGGAGACCACTGAAGCTTTCTTT. J is TRBJ1-1 and V is TRBV28, with TRBD1 matching 7 bases. Germline-derived CDR1 and CDR2 are MDHEN and SYDVKM. Unmatched junction bases numbered 7, after V lost 8 bases and J lost 4 bases. The CDR3 contains 13 residues. Variable domain in full (rest from reference TRBV28 and TRBJ1-1): DVKVTQSSRYLVKRTGEKVFLECVQDMDHENMFWYRQDPGLGLRLIYFSYDVKMKEKGDIPEGYSVSREKKERFSLILESASTNQTSMYLCASLTGETTEAFFGQGTRLTVV.

The V gene is TRBV28, the J gene TRBJ2-3, with 12 bases fitting TRBD2. CDR1 is MDHEN, CDR2 SYDVKM, per germline. CDR3 size: 16 residues. Unmatched junction bases numbered 10, after V lost 6 bases and J lost 6 bases. The CDR3 region is CASRPTGTSGFDTQYF. CDR3 bases: TGTGCCAGCAGACCTACCGGGACTAGCGGGTTCGATACGCAGTATTTT. The complete variable domain, with remaining parts taken from reference TRBV28 and TRBJ2-3, reads DVKVTQSSRYLVKRTGEKVFLECVQDMDHENMFWYRQDPGLGLRLIYFSYDVKMKEKGDIPEGYSVSREKKERFSLILESASTNQTSMYLCASRPTGTSGFDTQYFGPGTRLTVL.

This clone was observed once. The chain is built from TRBV27 and TRBJ2-7, with D possibly TRBD1 on 6 matching bases. Germline CDR1 is MNHEY and CDR2 is SMNVEV (reference sequence). The CDR3 covers 13 residues. V dropped 6 bases and J dropped 2 bases, with 11 bases sitting between them. CDR3 nucleotide sequence: TGTGCCAGCAGCTTCACAGGGACCTACGAGCAGTACTTC. It is translated as CASSFTGTYEQYF.